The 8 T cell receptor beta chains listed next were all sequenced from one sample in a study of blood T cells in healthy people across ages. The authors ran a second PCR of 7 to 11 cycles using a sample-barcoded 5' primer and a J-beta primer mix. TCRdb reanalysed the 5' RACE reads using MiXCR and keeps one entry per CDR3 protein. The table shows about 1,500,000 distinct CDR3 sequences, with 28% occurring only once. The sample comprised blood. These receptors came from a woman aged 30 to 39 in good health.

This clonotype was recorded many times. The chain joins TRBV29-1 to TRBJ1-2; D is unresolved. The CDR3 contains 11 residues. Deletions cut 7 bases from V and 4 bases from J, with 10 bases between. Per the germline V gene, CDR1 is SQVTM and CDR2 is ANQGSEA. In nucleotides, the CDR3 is TGCAGCGCCCGGGCGGTCTATGGCTACACCTTC. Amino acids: CSARAVYGYTF.

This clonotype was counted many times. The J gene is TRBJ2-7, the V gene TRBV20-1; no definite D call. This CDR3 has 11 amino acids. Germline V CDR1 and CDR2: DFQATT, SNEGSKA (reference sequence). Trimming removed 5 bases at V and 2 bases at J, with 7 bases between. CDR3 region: CSAGQPYEQYF. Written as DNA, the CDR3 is TGCAGTGCTGGGCAGCCCTACGAGCAGTACTTC.

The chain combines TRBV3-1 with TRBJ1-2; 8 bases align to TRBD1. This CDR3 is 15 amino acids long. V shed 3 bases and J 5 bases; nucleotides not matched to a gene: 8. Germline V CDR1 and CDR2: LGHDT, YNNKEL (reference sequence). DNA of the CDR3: TGTGCCAGCAGCCAGGGACAGGCTATCAATTATGGCTACACCTTC. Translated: CASSQGQAINYGYTF.

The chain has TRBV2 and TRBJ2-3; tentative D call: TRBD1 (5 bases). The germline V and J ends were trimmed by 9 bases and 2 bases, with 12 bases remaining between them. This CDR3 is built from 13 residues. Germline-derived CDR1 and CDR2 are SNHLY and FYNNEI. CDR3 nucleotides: TGTGCCAGAACGACAGACTTCACAGATACGCAGTATTTT. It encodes CARTTDFTDTQYF.

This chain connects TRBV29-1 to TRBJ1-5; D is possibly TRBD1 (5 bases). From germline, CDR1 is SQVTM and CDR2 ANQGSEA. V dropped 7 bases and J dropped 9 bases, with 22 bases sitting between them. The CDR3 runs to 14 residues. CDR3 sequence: CSGPTDGGPGPQHF. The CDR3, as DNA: TGCAGCGGTCCGACCGATGGGGGTCCGGGGCCCCAGCATTTT.

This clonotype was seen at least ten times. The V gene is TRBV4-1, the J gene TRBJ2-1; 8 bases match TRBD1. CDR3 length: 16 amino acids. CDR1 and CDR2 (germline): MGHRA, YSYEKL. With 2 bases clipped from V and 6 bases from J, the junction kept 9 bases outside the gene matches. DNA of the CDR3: TGCGCCAGCAGCCAAACGACAGGGGTGCCCCTCAATGAGCAGTTCTTC. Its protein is CASSQTTGVPLNEQFF.

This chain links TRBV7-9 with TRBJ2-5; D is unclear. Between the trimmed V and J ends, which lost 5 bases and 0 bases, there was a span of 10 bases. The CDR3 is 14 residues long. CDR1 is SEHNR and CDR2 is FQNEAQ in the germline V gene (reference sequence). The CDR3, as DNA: TGTGCCAGCAGCGTAACCTTAAACCAAGAGACCCAGTACTTC. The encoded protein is CASSVTLNQETQYF.

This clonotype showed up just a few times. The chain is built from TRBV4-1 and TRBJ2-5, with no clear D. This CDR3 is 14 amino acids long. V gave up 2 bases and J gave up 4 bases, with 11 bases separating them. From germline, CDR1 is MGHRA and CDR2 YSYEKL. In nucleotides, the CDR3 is TGCGCCAGCAGCCAATCTAAGGGCCTAGAGACCCAGTACTTC. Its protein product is CASSQSKGLETQYF.